What follows are 6 T cell receptor beta chains derived from one specimen sequenced in a study of T cells after yellow fever vaccination. Using its own MiXCR run on the 5' RACE reads, TCRdb lists one record per CDR3 protein. The sample consists of roughly 400,000 distinct CDR3 sequences, around a sixth of them appearing once. The source was PBMCs, collected before the yellow fever booster vaccination. These receptors all stem from a man between 18 and 35 years old who received the YFV17D yellow fever vaccine.

This clonotype occurred a few times. The genes are TRBV7-8 and TRBJ1-4; D call uncertain. Germline V gene lookup returns CDR1 SGHVS and CDR2 FQNEAQ. The ends were cut back, 4 bases at V and 4 bases at J, with 19 bases in the middle. The CDR3 contains 17 residues. The CDR3 DNA is TGTGCCAGCAGCTCGTCAACCAGGCTTCGGGGTAATGAAAAACTGTTTTTT. Translated, it gives CASSSSTRLRGNEKLFF.

Only one count was recorded for this clonotype. The chain has TRBV9 and TRBJ1-2; D perhaps matches TRBD1 (6 bases). The V end lost 0 bases, the J end lost 8 bases, and 14 bases lay between the germline ends. There are 14 residues in the CDR3. Germline values: CDR1 SGDLS, CDR2 YYNGEE. The CDR3 DNA is TGTGCCAGCAGCGTAGATTCAGGGGCCCGCGGCTACACCTTC. Amino acids: CASSVDSGARGYTF.

This chain uses TRBV2 with TRBJ1-2, with 12 bases fitting TRBD1. Germline CDR1 and CDR2: SNHLY and FYNNEI. The CDR3 length is 13 residues. CDR3 amino acids: CAARDRGLYGYTF. In nucleotides, the CDR3 is TGTGCTGCCCGGGACAGGGGGCTGTATGGCTACACCTTC.

The chain joins TRBV5-5 to TRBJ1-6; D is undetermined. This CDR3 has 13 residues. CDR1 is SGHKS, CDR2 YYEKEE, per germline (reference sequence). Deletions cut 1 base from V and 12 bases from J, with 11 bases between. The CDR3 DNA follows: TGTGCCAGCAGCTTGACCGGCGAAGGACCCCTCCACTTT. Protein product: CASSLTGEGPLHF.

The V gene is TRBV9, the J gene TRBJ2-1, with D possibly matching TRBD2 (7 bases). Germline CDR1 is SGDLS and CDR2 is YYNGEE. The CDR3 totals 16 residues. V lost 1 base and J lost 8, with 19 bases in between. The CDR3 sequence: CASSVSPGGGAYEQFF. The CDR3 DNA sequence: TGTGCCAGCAGCGTAAGCCCAGGAGGGGGGGCCTATGAGCAGTTCTTC. Supplemented by reference TRBV9 and TRBJ2-1, the full variable domain reads DSGVTQTPKHLITATGQRVTLRCSPRSGDLSVYWYQQSLDQGLQFLIQYYNGEERAKGNILERFSAQQFPDLHSELNLSSLELGDSALYFCASSVSPGGGAYEQFFGPGTRLTVL.

This clonotype was seen a handful of times. The genes are TRBV20-1 and TRBJ1-1, with TRBD1 matching 9 bases. The CDR3 is made up of 13 amino acids. In germline, CDR1 is DFQATT, CDR2 SNEGSKA (reference sequence). With 3 bases clipped from V and 6 bases from J, the junction kept 5 bases outside the gene matches. The CDR3 DNA follows: TGCAGTGCTAGGTCGGACAGGGGTGCTGAAGCTTTCTTT. Translating gives CSARSDRGAEAFF.